This T cell receptor beta chain is from a study of T cells in Graves' hyperthyroidism and ophthalmopathy. The CDR3 loop spans 14 amino acids. Trimming pared 3 bases from V and 5 bases from J, leaving 14 bases between. CDR1 is DFQATT, CDR2 SNEGSKA, per germline (reference sequence). For Graves' hyperthyroidism to be stable, ophthalmopathy could not progress within 18 months. About 10 ml fresh peripheral blood yielded the PBMCs. Points from the study as a whole: Most thyroid-expanded clonotypes above 0.001 were also found in blood.

In this sample, this clonotype turned up many times. Its specificity is not known. Amplification of TCR beta CDR3 regions used RNA as the template. TCR CDR3 regions were first amplified by RT-PCR with HTBI primers. TCRdb re-called the multiplex PCR reads through MiXCR, storing one row per CDR3 protein. The table records a few hundred thousand distinct CDR3 sequences, 14% of them present only once. This sequence was found in a woman between 35 and 50 years old with Graves' hyperthyroidism. V and J are TRBV20-1 and TRBJ2-1, with D uncertain. Sequenced material: blood. CDR3 sequence (DNA): TGCAGTGCTAGGGACCTAAGGACGAACAATGAGCAGTTCTTC. Its protein is CSARDLRTNNEQFF.